This passage covers 21 T cell receptor beta chains from one sample sequenced in a study of T cells after yellow fever vaccination. Each CDR3 protein is one row after TCRdb ran MiXCR on the 5' RACE reads. Of some 110,000 distinct CDR3 sequences in the sample, 8.4% were seen once. This sample comprised CD8+ T cells sorted from PBMCs, obtained 45 days after the yellow fever booster vaccination. Every receptor here comes from a man aged 30 to 39 who received the YFV17D yellow fever vaccine.

This clonotype was seen more than once but under ten times. The V call is TRBV7-9, the J call TRBJ2-5, with TRBD1 as a possible D gene (5 bases). The V end was cut by 5 bases, the J end by 2 bases, with 12 bases between. This CDR3 has 14 amino acids. The V gene's germline CDR1 is SEHNR and CDR2 FQNEAQ (reference sequence). CDR3 nucleotides: TGTGCCAGCAGCCAATTCCAGGGTCAAGAGACCCAGTACTTC. Translating it yields CASSQFQGQETQYF.

This clonotype was found many times. The chain has TRBV15 and TRBJ2-1, with 10 bases fitting TRBD2. Germline assignment: CDR1 LNHNV and CDR2 YYDKDF (reference sequence). The junction had 3 bases not matched to a gene; V was cut back by 1 base and J by 6 bases. There are 15 residues in the CDR3. The CDR3 loop is CATSRGRTSGNEQFF. The CDR3, as DNA: TGTGCCACCAGCAGAGGCCGGACTAGCGGCAATGAGCAGTTCTTC. The whole variable domain, filled in from reference TRBV15 and TRBJ2-1, reads DAMVIQNPRYQVTQFGKPVTLSCSQTLNHNVMYWYQQKSSQAPKLLFHYYDKDFNNEADTPDNFQSRRPNTSFCFLDIRSPGLGDTAMYLCATSRGRTSGNEQFFGPGTRLTVL.

This clonotype has at least ten counts. This chain links TRBV6-4 with TRBJ2-1, with D possibly TRBD2 on 5 matching bases. The CDR3 length is 16 residues. Germline V CDR1 and CDR2: MRHNA, SNTAGT. For the CDR3, the DNA is TGTGCTCACTTTATCCCCGGGATATGGTCCTACAATGAGCAGTTCTTC. It yields the protein CAHFIPGIWSYNEQFF.

This clonotype has a count of ten or more. V is TRBV7-2 and J is TRBJ2-3, with D perhaps TRBD2 (6 bases). From germline, CDR1 is SGHTA and CDR2 FQGNSA. The CDR3 covers 15 residues. V lost 0 bases and J lost 2, with 9 bases in between. CDR3 coding DNA: TGTGCCAGCAGCTTAGCTAGCGGCCACACAGATACGCAGTATTTT. This codes for CASSLASGHTDTQYF.

Remarks on this clonotype: Given a much more abundant clone one base away, this may be a read error. V usage is TRBV27 and J usage is TRBJ1-1; the D is unclear. Germline CDR1 MNHEY, CDR2 SMNVEV (reference sequence). Between the trimmed V and J ends, which lost 6 bases and 4 bases, there was a span of 12 bases. The CDR3 totals 13 residues. The CDR3 spells CASRGAVSTEAFF. The CDR3 DNA sequence: TGTGCCAGCAGAGGTGCGGTTAGCACTGAAGCTTTCTTT.

At least ten counts were recorded for this clonotype. This chain uses TRBV5-6 with TRBJ2-2, with 7 bases fitting TRBD1. Germline V gives CDR1 SGHDT, CDR2 YYEEEE. The CDR3 consists of 15 residues. With 4 bases clipped from V and 8 bases from J, the junction kept 11 bases outside the gene matches. In DNA form, the CDR3 reads TGTGCCAGCAGCCCAGCCGACAGGGTTTATGGGGAGCTGTTTTTT. It yields the protein CASSPADRVYGELFF.

The rearrangement links TRBV28 to TRBJ2-5; D possibly corresponds to TRBD1 (7 bases). Looked up from germline, CDR1 is MDHEN and CDR2 is SYDVKM. Trimming took 2 bases from V and 4 from J, leaving 14 bases between them. There are 15 residues in the CDR3. CDR3 residues: CASSLGQGGRETQYF. The CDR3 DNA is TGTGCCAGCAGTTTAGGGCAGGGGGGTCGAGAGACCCAGTACTTC.

The V call is TRBV28, the J call TRBJ2-7, with D perhaps given as TRBD1 or TRBD2 (7 bases each). Trimming cost V 7 bases and J 3 bases, with 19 bases left between them. Looked up from germline, CDR1 is MDHEN and CDR2 is SYDVKM. The CDR3 sequence is 15 residues long. As DNA, the CDR3 is TGTGCCAGCACCCAGGGGGGGGGCAGAATCTACGAGCAGTACTTC. Translation gives CASTQGGGRIYEQYF.

The J gene is TRBJ2-6, the V gene TRBV5-1, with D uncertain. The CDR3 is made up of 15 amino acids. Germline assignment: CDR1 SGHRS and CDR2 YFSETQ. Between the trimmed V and J ends, which lost 4 bases and 2 bases, there was a span of 10 bases. CDR3 protein: CASSPTSPGANVLTF. CDR3 nucleotide sequence: TGCGCCAGCAGCCCTACCTCGCCTGGGGCCAACGTCCTGACTTTC.

This clonotype was seen repeatedly, ten times or more. In nucleotides, the CDR3 is TGCAGTGCAACTCAGGGGGAGACCCAGTACTTC. Translating gives CSATQGETQYF. The V and J genes are TRBV20-1 and TRBJ2-5; possible D gene TRBD1, 6 bases. The V and J ends lost 6 bases and 5 bases respectively, with 10 bases between them. CDR1 is DFQATT, CDR2 SNEGSKA, per germline (reference sequence). The CDR3 runs to 11 residues.

The chain links TRBV5-5 to TRBJ2-6; D unresolved. This CDR3 is built from 17 residues. Germline CDR1 SGHKS, CDR2 YYEKEE (reference sequence). Trimming removed 2 bases from V and 1 base from J, with 13 bases in between. The CDR3 DNA reads as TGTGCCAGCAGCTTAATATGGGCCGGGTCTGGGGCCAACGTCCTGACTTTC. Its protein is CASSLIWAGSGANVLTF.

This clonotype was seen ten or more times. The genes are TRBV4-2 and TRBJ2-7, with a tentative D call TRBD2 (5 bases). Germline loops: CDR1 LGHNA, CDR2 YNFKEQ. V lost 0 bases, J lost 2 bases, and 8 bases lay in between. This CDR3 is built from 14 residues. CDR3: CASSQDSEAYEQYF. CDR3 coding DNA: TGTGCCAGCAGCCAAGATAGCGAGGCCTACGAGCAGTACTTC.

This clonotype appeared many times. Germline is not matched at one junction end, which may reflect a read error. The V and J genes are TRBV29-1 and TRBJ1-1, with D possibly being TRBD1 (6 bases). Germline V gene data show CDR1 as SQVTM and CDR2 as ANQGSEA. CDR3 length: 13 amino acids. This CDR3 reads CSLEGGKFPEAFF. The CDR3 nucleotides read TGCAGCCTTGAAGGGGGAAAATTCCCTGAAGCTTTCTTT. Looking up the rest from reference TRBV29-1 and TRBJ1-1 gives the full variable domain: SAVISQKPSRDICQRGTSLTIQCQVDSQVTMMFWYRQQPGQSLTLIATANQGSEATYESGFVIDKFPISRPNLTFSTLTVSNMSPEDSSIYLCSLEGGKFPEAFFGQGTRLTVV.

This clonotype was counted ten times or more. CDR3 region: CASSPGDFDRETQYF. CDR3 DNA: TGTGCCAGCAGCCCAGGGGATTTCGACCGAGAGACCCAGTACTTC. The rearrangement joins TRBV5-5 to TRBJ2-5; possibly TRBD1 for D (6 bases). The CDR3 is 15 residues long. In germline, CDR1 is SGHKS, CDR2 YYEKEE (reference sequence). Trimming took off 4 bases at V and 4 bases at J, with 17 bases between the two ends.

Ten or more counts support this clonotype. The CDR3: CASRFGPMGAQHF. For the CDR3, the DNA is TGTGCCAGCAGGTTTGGGCCGATGGGGGCCCAGCATTTT. The V gene is TRBV7-9, the J gene TRBJ1-5; D may be TRBD1 (5 bases). CDR1 SEHNR and CDR2 FQNEAQ come from the germline V gene (reference sequence). This CDR3 contains 13 residues. V was cut by 6 bases and J by 11 bases, with 17 bases left in between.

The V and J genes are TRBV27 and TRBJ2-2; D gene unclear. V was pared by 4 bases and J by 2 bases, with 2 bases between. This CDR3 is built from 12 residues. CDR1 and CDR2 (germline): MNHEY, SMNVEV (reference sequence). CDR3 amino acids: CASSSNTGELFF. In DNA form, the CDR3 reads TGTGCCAGCAGTTCTAACACCGGGGAGCTGTTTTTT.

This clonotype was counted ten times or more. The chain carries TRBV7-3 and TRBJ2-1, with 8 nucleotides matching TRBD2. The V gene end was trimmed by 3 bases and the J gene end by 8 bases; junction bases not matched to a gene: 12. The germline V gene has CDR1 SGHTA and CDR2 FQGTGA. The CDR3 consists of 16 residues. CDR3 coding DNA: TGTGCCAGCAGCTTTCCGGTAGCGGGGCCGACTCATGAGCAGTTCTTC. This encodes CASSFPVAGPTHEQFF.

This clonotype was picked up many times. The gene calls are TRBV20-1 and TRBJ2-7; D may be TRBD2 (5 bases). CDR1 is DFQATT and CDR2 is SNEGSKA in the germline V gene (reference sequence). The CDR3 runs to 14 residues. Trimming stripped 5 bases from V and 4 bases from J, with 18 bases between. The CDR3 spells CSADAPDGEYEQYF. CDR3 bases: TGCAGTGCTGATGCCCCGGACGGGGAATACGAGCAGTACTTC.

This clonotype was seen repeatedly, ten times or more. V gene TRBV7-8 combines with J gene TRBJ1-1; tentatively, D is TRBD1 (5 bases). CDR3 length equals 11 residues. Trimming left V 1 base short and J 11 bases short, with 8 bases between. In germline, CDR1 is SGHVS, CDR2 FQNEAQ. CDR3 residues: CASSLEGYAFF. The CDR3 DNA is TGTGCCAGCAGCTTAGAGGGGTATGCTTTCTTT.

Comment on this clonotype: This may arise from a read error, as a much more abundant clone is one base away. The chain combines TRBV6-5 with TRBJ2-5, with 7 nucleotides matching TRBD1. Germline CDR1 and CDR2: MNHEY and SVGAGI. The CDR3 is 11 amino acids. V dropped 4 bases and J dropped 12; count of bases not matched to a gene: 5. This chain's CDR3 is CASSSSGTEYF. The CDR3 DNA follows: TGTGCCAGCAGTTCCTCGGGGACAGAGTACTTC.

The chain is built from TRBV18 and TRBJ1-5; D might be TRBD1 (5 bases). This CDR3 comprises 12 residues. Germline V lookup: CDR1 KGHSH, CDR2 LQKENI. The ends were cut back, 0 bases at V and 9 bases at J, with 6 bases in the middle. In DNA, the CDR3 is TGTGCCAGCTCACCACCGGGGGGGCCCCAGCATTTT. Amino acids: CASSPPGGPQHF.